Listed below are T cell receptor beta chains from one sample, sequenced in a study of CD8 T cells in ankylosing spondylitis. A single record per CDR3 protein comes from TCRdb applying MiXCR to the 5' RACE reads. The table lists over 60,000 distinct CDR3 sequences, 5.3% of them singletons. Sequenced material: blood, either unsorted or a sorted T cell fraction (not recorded which). These receptors came from a male donor with ankylosing spondylitis or in good health (not recorded which). Each CDR3 is given with its conserved first and last residue. Each record gives: V gene, D gene, J gene, clone size, CDR3 DNA, CDR3 protein. The D gene is left open where the match is weak. Clone sizes are shown as once, few, many or a size class.

TRBV5-1	NA	TRBJ1-1	many	TGCGCCAGCAGCCCTTCCGGACGGTTGAACACTGAAGCTTTCTTT	CASSPSGRLNTEAFF
TRBV5-1	TRBD2	TRBJ2-1	many	TGCGCCAGCGGCTTTGCGGGGGGGCCCGTTGAGCAGTTCTTC	CASGFAGGPVEQFF
TRBV6-5	NA	TRBJ2-1	many	TGTGCCAGCAGTTACTCGAGGATTTACAATGAGCAGTTCTTC	CASSYSRIYNEQFF
TRBV5-1	TRBD2	TRBJ2-2	many	TGCGCCAGCAGTTCTGGACTAGCGTCACCCGGGGAGCTGTTTTTT	CASSSGLASPGELFF
TRBV27	TRBD2	TRBJ2-3	many	TGTGCCAGCAGCCGAGCGGGGGCGCGCACAGATACGCAGTATTTT	CASSRAGARTDTQYF
TRBV20-1	NA	TRBJ2-4	many	TGCAGTGCTAGGCCCTTGGCCAAAAACATTCAGTACTTC	CSARPLAKNIQYF
TRBV7-6	NA	TRBJ2-1	many	TGTGCCAGCAGCTTAGTGGGCTATGAGCAGTTCTTC	CASSLVGYEQFF
TRBV11-3	TRBD1	TRBJ1-1	many	TGTGCCAGCAGCTTAGTGACAGGGGGCTCTGGAGCTTTCTTT	CASSLVTGGSGAFF
TRBV29-1	NA	TRBJ1-1	many	TGCAGCGTTTATAAGAACACTGAAGCTTTCTTT	CSVYKNTEAFF
TRBV3-1	NA	TRBJ1-2	many	TGTGCCAGCAGCTCCACCCTCGGTGGCTACACCTTC	CASSSTLGGYTF
TRBV7-2	NA	TRBJ1-1	many	TGTGCCAGCAGCTTCCGGCCGAGAACTGAAGCTTTCTTT	CASSFRPRTEAFF
TRBV5-6	TRBD2	TRBJ2-5	many	TGTGCCAGCAGCTCGGCGGGAGGGAGCGAGACCCAGTACTTC	CASSSAGGSETQYF
TRBV5-1	NA	TRBJ2-3	many	TGCGCCAGCAGCTTGGGGGGTCCCACAGATACGCAGTATTTT	CASSLGGPTDTQYF
TRBV10-3	TRBD2	TRBJ2-5	many	TGTGCCATCAGTGAGTCGGGACTAGCGGGGCCCGAAGGAGGGGAGACCCAGTACTTC	CAISESGLAGPEGGETQYF
TRBV27	NA	TRBJ1-4	many	TGTGCCAGCAGGGTAGAGGGGAGTTGGGAAAAACTGTTTTTT	CASRVEGSWEKLFF
TRBV29-1	NA	TRBJ2-3	many	TGCAGCGTCCGGACAGCCACAGATACGCAGTATTTT	CSVRTATDTQYF
TRBV28	NA	TRBJ1-1	many	TGTGCCAGCAGGGACGTCATGAACACTGAAGCTTTCTTT	CASRDVMNTEAFF
TRBV15	NA	TRBJ1-1	many	TGTGCCACCAGCAGAGCCAGGGAGGAAGCTTTCTTT	CATSRAREEAFF
TRBV28	NA	TRBJ2-4	many	TGTGCCAGCAGTTCCCCCGCACGGGGCCGAGACATTCAGTACTTC	CASSSPARGRDIQYF
TRBV29-1	NA	TRBJ2-3	many	TGCAGCGCGAACAGGGTGATATCCACAGATACGCAGTATTTT	CSANRVISTDTQYF